The rows below give T cell receptor beta chains drawn from one sample of a study of cytomegalovirus exposure and HLA in healthy donors. Assay used: immunoSEQ multiplex PCR; TCRdb lists only in-frame clones, some missing. The data show approximately 110,000 clones, around two thirds seen once. The sequenced sample was PBMCs. The receptors derive from a young man in good health and CMV-seropositive. The CDR3 runs from the conserved cysteine through the conserved F or W. D genes are given only for firm matches. Only part of the rows carry a size: once, few, many, or a class if the clone is expanded.

v_gene	j_gene	abundance	d_gene	CDR3aa	CDR3nt
TRBV6-1	TRBJ2-1	once	TRBD1	CASSRQGGSNEQFF	TGTGCCAGCAGTAGACAGGGGGGCAGCAATGAGCAGTTCTTC
TRBV5-1	TRBJ2-1	few	TRBD2	CASSLFAPGLATYNEQFF	TGCGCCAGCAGCTTGTTTGCCCCGGGACTAGCGACCTACAATGAGCAGTTCTTC
TRBV6-1	TRBJ2-5	NA	NA	CASSFGFEETQYF	TGTGCCAGCAGTTTCGGGTTCGAGGAGACCCAGTACTTC
TRBV5-1	TRBJ2-5	NA	NA	CASSLGAGETQYF	TGCGCCAGCAGCTTGGGAGCAGGGGAGACCCAGTACTTC
TRBV6-6	TRBJ1-2	NA	NA	CASSYLGGAGYTF	TGTGCCAGCAGTTATTTAGGGGGTGCTGGCTACACCTTC
TRBV6-4	TRBJ2-3	NA	NA	CASSARWGHETDTQYF	TGTGCCAGCAGTGCACGGTGGGGGCATGAGACAGATACGCAGTATTTT
TRBV13	TRBJ2-7	NA	TRBD1	CASSIGQDLYEQYF	TGTGCCAGCAGCATCGGACAGGACCTCTACGAGCAGTACTTC
TRBV19	TRBJ1-3	medium-sized	NA	CASSDSPGNTIYF	TGTGCCAGTTCCGACAGCCCTGGAAACACCATATATTTT
TRBV6-5	TRBJ2-3	once	NA	CASSYLGDWDTQYF	TGTGCCAGCAGTTACCTAGGGGATTGGGATACGCAGTATTTT
TRBV6-5	TRBJ2-7	NA	TRBD2	CASNKRGGDSYEQYF	TGTGCCAGCAATAAGCGGGGGGGCGATTCCTACGAGCAGTACTTC
TRBV11-2	TRBJ2-5	few	TRBD2	CASSFQGLAGSGGETQYF	TGTGCCAGCAGCTTTCAAGGACTAGCGGGGTCGGGGGGGGAGACCCAGTACTTC
TRBV12-5	TRBJ1-4	few	TRBD1	CASAWDRGDQNEKLFF	TGTGCTAGTGCCTGGGACAGGGGGGACCAAAATGAAAAACTGTTTTTT
TRBV29-1	TRBJ2-2	NA	TRBD1	CSVRGQGDTGELFF	TGCAGCGTGAGGGGGCAGGGGGACACCGGGGAGCTGTTTTTT
TRBV6-5	TRBJ2-1	NA	NA	CASIFGNEQFF	TGTGCCAGCATTTTCGGGAATGAGCAGTTCTTC
TRBV5-1	TRBJ2-7	once	NA	CASRTTGSHEQYF	TGCGCCAGCAGAACCACAGGGTCCCACGAGCAGTACTTC
TRBV21-1	TRBJ2-1	few	NA	CASSAGLAHNYNEQFF	TGTGCCAGCAGCGCGGGACTAGCGCATAACTACAATGAGCAGTTCTTC
TRBV5-1	TRBJ2-7	NA	NA	CASSLGIGQYEQYF	TGCGCCAGCAGCTTGGGTATTGGGCAGTACGAGCAGTACTTC
TRBV5-6	TRBJ2-3	few	TRBD2	CASSWGLAGVTTDTQYF	TGTGCCAGCAGCTGGGGACTAGCGGGGGTTACCACAGATACGCAGTATTTT
TRBV28	TRBJ1-2	NA	NA	CASSPASGAYYGYTF	TGTGCCAGCAGTCCCGCATCAGGGGCCTACTATGGCTACACCTTC
TRBV9	TRBJ2-5	NA	TRBD2	CASSPHGGGVLLETQYF	TGTGCCAGCAGCCCGCACGGCGGGGGGGTACTCTTAGAGACCCAGTACTTC
TRBV29-1	TRBJ2-7	few	NA	CSVVHSHYEQYF	TGCAGCGTTGTGCACTCCCATTACGAGCAGTACTTC
TRBV5-1	TRBJ2-1	NA	NA	CASSLDRAGDEQFF	TGCGCCAGCAGCTTGGACAGGGCTGGCGATGAGCAGTTCTTC
TRBV27	TRBJ1-5	NA	NA	CASSLRGGPQPQHF	TGTGCCAGCAGTCTTAGGGGGGGCCCTCAGCCCCAGCATTTT
TRBV2	TRBJ2-2	NA	NA	CASRLNSNTGELFF	TGTGCCAGCAGGTTGAACAGCAACACCGGGGAGCTGTTTTTT